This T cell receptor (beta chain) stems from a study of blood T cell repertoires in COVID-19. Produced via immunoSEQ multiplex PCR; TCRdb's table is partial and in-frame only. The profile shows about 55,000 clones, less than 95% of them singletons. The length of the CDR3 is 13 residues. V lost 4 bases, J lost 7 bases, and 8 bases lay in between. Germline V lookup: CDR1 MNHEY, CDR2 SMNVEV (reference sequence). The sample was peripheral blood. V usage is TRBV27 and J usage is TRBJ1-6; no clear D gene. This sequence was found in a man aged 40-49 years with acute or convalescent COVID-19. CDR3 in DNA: TGTGCCAGCAGTTACGGGAGGAATTCACCCCTCCACTTT. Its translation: CASSYGRNSPLHF.